The clone carrying this T cell receptor (beta chain) was counted once. Sequence at one end of the junction differs from germline and may be a read error. Germline V gene sequence: CDR1 DFQATT, CDR2 SNEGSKA (reference sequence). The CDR3 has 14 residues. Then a second PCR, running roughly 7 to 11 cycles, was carried out with a sample-barcoded 5' primer and a J-beta primer mix. TCRdb fed the 5' RACE reads into MiXCR, producing one record per CDR3 protein. The table records more than 450,000 distinct CDR3 sequences, around 27% of them present only once. This sample is drawn from a study of blood T cells in healthy people across ages. This same sample was also part of a study on T cells of mothers and their children.

Sequenced input: blood. This chain uses TRBV20-1 with TRBJ2-4; 7 bases are shared with TRBD2. This TCR derives from a boy aged 2 to 10 in good health. CDR3 sequence reads: CSVGESRGTHIQHF. CDR3 coding DNA: TGCAGTGTTGGAGAATCGCGGGGGACGCACATTCAGCACTTC.